Presented here are 13 T cell receptor beta chains from one specimen sequenced in a study of human T cells and chemical hapten exposure. Time point defined: patch test 2, 6 weeks after DPC sensitization. Noted treatment: therapeutic diphenylcyclopropenone sensitization with weekly scalp DPC. TCRdb called the RACE reads again in MiXCR, with one record for every CDR3 protein. Altogether about 100,000 distinct CDR3 sequences are present, over 9.5% being singletons, with the ten largest covering roughly 3.1%. The sample here was whole blood, taken in connection with sensitization to the hapten diphenylcyclopropenone (DPC). Receptors originate from a middle-aged woman with alopecia areata. Some clones in this sample may be carry-over from other donors' samples.

This clonotype was observed many times. V and J are TRBV4-3 and TRBJ1-5; D is perhaps TRBD1 (5 bases). This CDR3 contains 15 residues. The germline V gene has CDR1 LGHNA and CDR2 YSLEER. V was shortened by 0 bases and J by 2 bases, with 8 bases between the two germline ends. As DNA, the CDR3 is TGCGCCAGCAGCCAAGAGGGGGGTGGCAATCAGCCCCAGCATTTT. Amino acid sequence: CASSQEGGGNQPQHF.

In its sample, this clonotype was seen many times. The chain joins TRBV6-2 or TRBV6-3 to TRBJ2-2, with D tentatively TRBD2 (6 bases). Germline V gene data show CDR1 as MNHEY and CDR2 as SVGEGT. Trimming removed 2 bases from V and 2 bases from J, with 9 bases in between. The CDR3 is 15 amino acids. The CDR3 is CASSYGLLNTGELFF. The CDR3 DNA sequence: TGTGCCAGCAGTTACGGACTACTTAACACCGGGGAGCTGTTTTTT.

This chain links TRBV7-2 with TRBJ2-4; the match to TRBD1 covers 10 bases. Germline V lookup: CDR1 SGHTA, CDR2 FQGNSA. Trimming removed 1 base from V and 5 bases from J; junction bases left unmatched: 5. The CDR3 sequence is 16 residues long. The CDR3 spells CASSLVWDRGQNIQYF. In DNA form, the CDR3 reads TGTGCCAGCAGCTTAGTGTGGGACAGGGGCCAAAACATTCAGTACTTC.

In its sample, this clonotype was seen many times. This chain connects TRBV4-2 to TRBJ2-3; 7 positions match TRBD1. CDR1 and CDR2 (germline): LGHNA, YNFKEQ. CDR3 size: 17 residues. Losses at the gene ends were 0 bases for V and 2 bases for J; bases not matched to a gene: 8. In DNA, the CDR3 is TGTGCCAGCAGCCAAGATCTCCGGGACAGATACACAGATACGCAGTATTTT. Its protein is CASSQDLRDRYTDTQYF.

This chain uses TRBV6-2 or TRBV6-3 with TRBJ1-2; TRBD1 matches at 9 bases. The junction had 5 bases not matched to a gene; V was cut back by 6 bases and J by 0 bases. The CDR3 runs 15 residues. Looked up from germline, CDR1 is MNHEY and CDR2 is SVGEGT. The CDR3 nucleotides read TGTGCCAGCAGCAACAGGGGGCCGGCTAACTATGGCTACACCTTC. Translating gives CASSNRGPANYGYTF.

Many counts were recorded for this clonotype. This sequence joins TRBV19 and TRBJ2-7; no definite D call. The V and J ends lost 3 bases and 1 base respectively, with 10 bases between them. CDR3 length: 14 residues. From germline, CDR1 is LNHDA and CDR2 SQIVND (reference sequence). In DNA, the CDR3 is TGTGCCAGTAGTATGCAGCCGGGTTCCTACGAGCAGTACTTC. Residues: CASSMQPGSYEQYF.

The genes are TRBV20-1 and TRBJ2-4, with 9 bases identical to TRBD2. Germline trimming cut 7 bases from V and 8 bases from J; bases unmatched to any gene: 12. CDR3 length: 14 amino acids. Germline CDR1 and CDR2: DFQATT and SNEGSKA (reference sequence). The CDR3 coding sequence is TGCAGTGTAGTGACTAGCGGTGAGGGGGACATTCAGTACTTC. Protein product: CSVVTSGEGDIQYF.

The chain couples TRBV14 to TRBJ2-2; D unresolved. The CDR3 spans 13 residues. From germline, CDR1 is SGHDN and CDR2 FVKESK. V gave up 4 bases and J gave up 5 bases, with 8 bases separating them. CDR3 DNA sequence: TGTGCCAGCAGCCCACAGATAACCGGGGAGCTGTTTTTT. Translated: CASSPQITGELFF.

V and J are TRBV9 and TRBJ1-5; D is uncertain. Trimming took off 3 bases at V and 5 bases at J, with 9 bases between the two ends. Germline CDR1 is SGDLS and CDR2 is YYNGEE. This CDR3 region has 13 residues. This chain's CDR3 is CASSAAPYQPQHF. CDR3 DNA sequence: TGTGCCAGCAGCGCAGCGCCGTATCAGCCCCAGCATTTT.

V and J are TRBV7-2 and TRBJ2-1, with D perhaps TRBD2 (5 bases). Looked up from germline, CDR1 is SGHTA and CDR2 is FQGNSA. The CDR3 is made up of 16 amino acids. Deletions cut 3 bases from V and 9 bases from J, with 21 bases between. CDR3 nucleotide sequence: TGTGCCAGCAGCTTCCGTCCTAGGCGGACTTGGGGTGAGCAGTTCTTC. Translated, it gives CASSFRPRRTWGEQFF.

This clonotype appeared many times. This chain joins TRBV29-1 and TRBJ1-3; D ambiguous. The CDR3 length is 11 residues. The germline CDR1 and CDR2 sequences are SQVTM and ANQGSEA. The germline V and J ends were trimmed by 4 bases and 9 bases, with 10 bases remaining between them. The chain's CDR3 is CSVAGYGTIYF. The CDR3 nucleotides read TGCAGCGTTGCGGGGTACGGCACCATATATTTT.

The chain is built from TRBV24-1 and TRBJ2-1, with 12 bases that match TRBD2. This CDR3 has 15 amino acids. V was clipped by 7 bases and J by 4 bases; unmatched bases: 4. Per the germline V gene, CDR1 is KGHDR and CDR2 is SFDVKD. CDR3 sequence: CATRGLAGDYNEQFF. CDR3 nucleotides: TGTGCCACCAGGGGACTAGCGGGCGATTACAATGAGCAGTTCTTC.

This clonotype was picked up a small number of times. This sequence joins TRBV29-1 and TRBJ2-5; 11 bases fit TRBD2. There are 14 residues in the CDR3. After removal of 4 bases from V and 4 bases from J, the junction contained 5 bases not matched to a gene. Germline V lookup: CDR1 SQVTM, CDR2 ANQGSEA. The CDR3 DNA is TGCAGCGTTGCACTAGCGGGAGTTCGAGAGACCCAGTACTTC. Translation gives CSVALAGVRETQYF.